This T cell receptor beta chain was identified during a study of monozygotic twins with inflammatory bowel disease (dated by TCRdb to between 2017 and 2020). Background on the whole study: The complete study included about 28 monozygotic twin pairs: 19 IBD-discordant Danish pairs and nine German pairs, of which four were IBD-concordant and five were IBD-discordant. Each individual had, on average, about 151 000 unique TCRalpha sequences and 181 000 unique TCRbeta sequences available for analysis. The search for disease-associated traits relied mainly on comparing IBD patients with their genetically identical healthy co-twins within discordant pairs.

Of note for this clonotype: Its antigen is still unknown.

Findings and caveats that apply to the study as a whole: The analysis was unable to tell apart different T cell subtypes. Repertoire similarity did not differ between concordant and discordant twins, which could be due to limited statistical power. A decrease in TCRbeta repertoire diversity, as measured by inverse Simpson index, was observed in IBD patients compared with their healthy co-twins. The results gave no support for a single strong signal or clonotype linked to IBD. Background noise and inter-individual variability may have been introduced into the repertoires by the differing immunosuppressive treatments among patients. IBD patients shared fewer clonotypes with other individuals than healthy twins did, most markedly in patients showing signs of disease activity.

Library preparation was by 5' RACE. Each TCR library was prepared from about 3.5 ug of total RNA. For each sample, cDNA synthesis with SMARTScribe reverse transcriptase was split into eight separate reactions. During cDNA synthesis, template switching introduced unique molecular identifiers that contained a 6-nucleotide sample barcode. TCRalpha and TCRbeta cDNA was amplified by two nested PCRs of roughly 16 and 10 cycles, with bead purification after each PCR. Before amplification, cDNA was treated with uracil DNA-glycosylase and purified using the QIAquick PCR purification kit. The second PCR added Illumina TruSeq-compatible adapters along with sample-specific barcodes. TapeStation and Qubit were used to check library quality and concentration, and 4 to 6 ng of each library went into the pool. Sequencing of pooled libraries was carried out on an Illumina HiSeq2500 single-index Rapid Run using 2 x 100 bp reads and custom sequencing primers. The original pipeline was this. MiGEC version 1.2.6 was used for UMI-based consensus assembly to correct PCR and sequencing errors. MiXCR version 2.1.1 handled V(D)J alignment, clonotype assembly and CDR3 extraction. Gene usage, clonotype sharing and MAIT/NKT TCR abundance were normalised by analysing the top 1000, 10 000 and 20 000 clonotypes per sample. After downsampling to 27 000 UMIs, diversity was calculated as the inverse Simpson index using the vegan R package. Paired Mann-Whitney U tests were applied to discordant twin pairs, with Benjamini-Hochberg correction for multiple testing. Following TCRdb reprocessing, every CDR3 protein sequence forms one entry, and DNA is not provided. TCRdb's processing, not the study's, gives the V and J calls here. The sample table holds some 200,000 distinct CDR3 sequences. The top ten clones comprise 7.7% of the sample.

A roughly 2.7 ml peripheral blood sample was drawn into PAXgene tubes per donor and stored at -80°C. Without T cell sorting, total RNA was isolated from whole blood using the PAXgene blood miRNA kit on an automated QIAcube. Deep TCRalpha and TCRbeta repertoire profiling with unique molecular barcoding was performed on peripheral blood of monozygotic twin pairs concordant or discordant for inflammatory bowel disease. Smoking habits were recorded for all twin pairs, and individuals were classified as current, former or never smokers. What was sequenced was blood. This TCR was sampled from a human donor with ulcerative colitis or Crohn's disease, or a healthy co-twin of an affected twin (not recorded which).

The CDR3 amino acid sequence is: CASSSAQKTQYF. The V and J genes are TRBV27 and TRBJ2-5. From a lookup of the germline V gene (reference sequence), CDR1 and CDR2 are MNHEY and SMNVEV. From its cysteine to its phenylalanine, the CDR3 spans 12 amino acids. DNA for this receptor is not on file.